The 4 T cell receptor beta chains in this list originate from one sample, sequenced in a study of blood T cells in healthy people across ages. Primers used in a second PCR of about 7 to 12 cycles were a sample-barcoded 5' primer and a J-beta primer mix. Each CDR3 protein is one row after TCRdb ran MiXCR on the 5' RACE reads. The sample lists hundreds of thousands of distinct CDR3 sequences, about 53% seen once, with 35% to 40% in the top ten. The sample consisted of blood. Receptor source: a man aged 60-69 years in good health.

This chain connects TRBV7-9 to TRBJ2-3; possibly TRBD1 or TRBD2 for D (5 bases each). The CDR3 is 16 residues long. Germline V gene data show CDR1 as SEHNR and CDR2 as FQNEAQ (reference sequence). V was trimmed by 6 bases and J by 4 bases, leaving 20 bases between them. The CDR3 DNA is TGTGCCAGCAGTTATATCGGGACCTCGGAGGCAGATACGCAGTATTTT. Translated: CASSYIGTSEADTQYF.

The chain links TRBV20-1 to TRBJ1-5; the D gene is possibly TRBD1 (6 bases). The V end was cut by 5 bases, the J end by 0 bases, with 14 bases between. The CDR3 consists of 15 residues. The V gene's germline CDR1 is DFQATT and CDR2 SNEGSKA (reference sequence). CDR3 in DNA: TGCAGTGCTTCGAGATGGACAGTTAGCAATCAGCCCCAGCATTTT. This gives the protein CSASRWTVSNQPQHF.

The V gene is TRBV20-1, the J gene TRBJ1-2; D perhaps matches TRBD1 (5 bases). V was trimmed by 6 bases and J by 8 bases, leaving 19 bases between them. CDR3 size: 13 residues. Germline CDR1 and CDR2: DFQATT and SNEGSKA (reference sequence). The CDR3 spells CSAIPTGVGGYTF. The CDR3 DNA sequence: TGCAGTGCCATTCCCACGGGGGTTGGGGGCTACACCTTC.

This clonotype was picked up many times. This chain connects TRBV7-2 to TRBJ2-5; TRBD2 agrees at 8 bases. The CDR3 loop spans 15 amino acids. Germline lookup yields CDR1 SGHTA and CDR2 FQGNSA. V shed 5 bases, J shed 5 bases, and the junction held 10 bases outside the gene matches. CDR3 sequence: CASSTGGAYRETQYF. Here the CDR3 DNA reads TGTGCCAGCAGCACCGGGGGGGCTTATCGGGAGACCCAGTACTTC.